Below are 7 T cell receptor beta chains sequenced from a single sample in a study of T cells after yellow fever vaccination. TCRdb independently ran MiXCR on the 5' RACE reads; one entry per CDR3 protein. This table has hundreds of thousands of distinct CDR3 sequences, around 3.6% appearing once. The sequences come from PBMCs, collected on the day of the yellow fever booster vaccination. The receptor source for this set is a man aged 18 to 29 who received the YFV17D yellow fever vaccine.

This clonotype was counted many times. The chain employs TRBV5-1 and TRBJ2-7; 8 positions agree with TRBD1. The CDR3 loop spans 15 amino acids. With 0 bases clipped from V and 6 bases from J, the junction kept 8 bases outside the gene matches. Germline CDR1 and CDR2: SGHRS and YFSETQ. DNA of the CDR3: TGCGCCAGCAGCTTGGGGGGGCAGGGGGCCCTCGAGCAGTACTTC. Its protein product is CASSLGGQGALEQYF.

This clonotype was seen repeatedly, ten times or more. This chain joins TRBV20-1 and TRBJ2-2, with 10 bases that match TRBD1. V lost 1 base, J lost 6 bases, and 11 bases stayed unmatched. This CDR3 region has 17 residues. CDR1 is DFQATT, CDR2 SNEGSKA, per germline (reference sequence). CDR3 sequence (DNA): TGCAGTGCTAGAGGGATAGCCGGGACAGGGGCTTCCGGGGAGCTGTTTTTT. It codes for CSARGIAGTGASGELFF.

This clonotype was detected many times. The chain links TRBV11-3 to TRBJ1-6; 10 bases match TRBD1. The CDR3 length is 21 residues. Germline V gene sequence: CDR1 SGHNT, CDR2 YENEEA. V shed 0 bases, J shed 0 bases, and the junction held 11 bases outside the gene matches. The chain's CDR3 is CASSLESGTGVPSSYNSPLHF. The CDR3 region has the DNA TGTGCCAGCAGCTTAGAATCCGGGACAGGGGTTCCCAGCTCCTATAATTCACCCCTCCACTTT.

This clonotype was counted many times. This chain links TRBV7-9 with TRBJ2-3, with unresolved D. CDR1 is SEHNR, CDR2 FQNEAQ, per germline (reference sequence). The CDR3 totals 15 residues. V was shortened by 2 bases and J by 5 bases, with 14 bases between the two germline ends. The CDR3 DNA sequence: TGTGCCAGCAGCTTATGGGGAAGCGTGAGAGATACGCAGTATTTT. Amino acid sequence: CASSLWGSVRDTQYF.

V gene TRBV5-1 combines with J gene TRBJ2-3, with TRBD1 identical over 7 bases. The V and J ends lost 1 base and 1 base, in that order; junction bases with no gene match: 6. Germline V CDR1 and CDR2: SGHRS, YFSETQ. The CDR3 runs 16 residues. The CDR3: CASSLRGRGRTDTQYF. The CDR3 nucleotides are TGCGCCAGCAGCTTGAGGGGGCGAGGACGCACAGATACGCAGTATTTT.

This clonotype was counted ten times or more. The chain carries TRBV7-2 and TRBJ2-1; a possible D gene is TRBD2 (7 bases). The CDR3 extends over 15 amino acids. Germline values: CDR1 SGHTA, CDR2 FQGNSA. Trimming stripped 5 bases from V and 4 bases from J, with 15 bases between. DNA for the CDR3: TGTGCCAGCAGCCGCGGGGGCGGGAAATACAATGAGCAGTTCTTC. It translates to CASSRGGGKYNEQFF.

This rearrangement joins TRBV9 to TRBJ2-3; 15 positions agree with TRBD2. The CDR3 extends over 15 amino acids. Trimming at V came to 3 bases and at J to 6 bases, leaving 2 bases not matched to a gene. Germline CDR1 and CDR2: SGDLS and YYNGEE. CDR3 protein: CASSEGTSGGDTQYF. As DNA, the CDR3 is TGTGCCAGCAGCGAGGGGACTAGCGGGGGGGATACGCAGTATTTT.